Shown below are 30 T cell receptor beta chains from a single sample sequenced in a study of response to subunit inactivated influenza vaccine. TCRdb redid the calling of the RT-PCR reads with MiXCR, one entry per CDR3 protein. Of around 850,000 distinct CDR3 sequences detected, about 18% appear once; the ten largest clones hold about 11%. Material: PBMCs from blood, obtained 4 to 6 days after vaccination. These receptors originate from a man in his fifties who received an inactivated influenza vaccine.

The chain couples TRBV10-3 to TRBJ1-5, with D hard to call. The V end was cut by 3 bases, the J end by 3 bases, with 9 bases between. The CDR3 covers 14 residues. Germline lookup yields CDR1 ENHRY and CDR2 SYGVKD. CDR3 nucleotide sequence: TGTGCCATCAGTGACAACTCCTACAATCAGCCCCAGCATTTT. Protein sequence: CAISDNSYNQPQHF.

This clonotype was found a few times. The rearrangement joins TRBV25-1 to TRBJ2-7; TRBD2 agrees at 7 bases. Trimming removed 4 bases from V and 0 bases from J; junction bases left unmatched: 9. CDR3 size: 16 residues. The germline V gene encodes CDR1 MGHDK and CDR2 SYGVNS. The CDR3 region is CASSVHSGPSSYEQYF. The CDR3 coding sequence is TGTGCCAGCAGTGTCCATAGCGGGCCGAGCTCCTACGAGCAGTACTTC.

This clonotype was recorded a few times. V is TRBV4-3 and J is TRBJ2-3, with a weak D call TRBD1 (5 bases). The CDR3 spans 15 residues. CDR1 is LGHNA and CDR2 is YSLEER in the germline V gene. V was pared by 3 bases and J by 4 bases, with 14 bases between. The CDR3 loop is CASSQRPTGADTQYF. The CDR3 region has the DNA TGCGCCAGCAGCCAGAGGCCCACAGGCGCAGATACGCAGTATTTT.

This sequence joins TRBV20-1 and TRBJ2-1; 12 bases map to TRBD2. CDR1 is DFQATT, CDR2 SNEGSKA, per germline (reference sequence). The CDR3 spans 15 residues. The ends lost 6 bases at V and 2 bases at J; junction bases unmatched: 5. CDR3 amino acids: CSALASGRAYNEQFF. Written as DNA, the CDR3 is TGCAGTGCCCTCGCTAGCGGGAGGGCCTACAATGAGCAGTTCTTC.

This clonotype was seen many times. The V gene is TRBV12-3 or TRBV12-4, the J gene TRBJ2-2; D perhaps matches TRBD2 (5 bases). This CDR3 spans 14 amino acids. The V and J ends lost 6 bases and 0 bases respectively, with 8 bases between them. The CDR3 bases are TGTGCCAGCAGAGGACTCGCGAACACCGGGGAGCTGTTTTTT. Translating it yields CASRGLANTGELFF.

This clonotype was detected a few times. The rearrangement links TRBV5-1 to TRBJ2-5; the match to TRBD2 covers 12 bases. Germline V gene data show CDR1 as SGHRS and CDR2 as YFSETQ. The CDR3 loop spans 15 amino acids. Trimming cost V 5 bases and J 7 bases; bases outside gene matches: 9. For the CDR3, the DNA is TGCGCCAGCAGTCCGGGGACTAGCGGGTTAGCGACCCAGTACTTC. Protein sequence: CASSPGTSGLATQYF.

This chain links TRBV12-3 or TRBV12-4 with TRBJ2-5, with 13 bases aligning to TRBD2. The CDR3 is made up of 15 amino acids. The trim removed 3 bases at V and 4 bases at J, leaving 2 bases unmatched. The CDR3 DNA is TGTGCCAGCAGTTTGGGACTAGCGGGGATAGAGACCCAGTACTTC. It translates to CASSLGLAGIETQYF.

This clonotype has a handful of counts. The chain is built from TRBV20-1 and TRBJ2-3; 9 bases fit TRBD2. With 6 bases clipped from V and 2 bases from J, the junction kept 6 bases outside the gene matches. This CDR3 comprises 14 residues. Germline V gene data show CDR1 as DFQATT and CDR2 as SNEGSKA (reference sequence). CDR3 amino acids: CSARGRANTDTQYF. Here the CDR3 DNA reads TGCAGTGCCCGCGGGAGGGCGAACACAGATACGCAGTATTTT.

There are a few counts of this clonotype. The CDR3 region has the DNA TGCAGTGCCCAGCAGGCGGGGGGCTACAATGAGCAGTTCTTC. This sequence encodes CSAQQAGGYNEQFF. The rearrangement links TRBV20-1 to TRBJ2-1; 8 bases align to TRBD2. There are 14 residues in the CDR3. Germline V gene lookup returns CDR1 DFQATT and CDR2 SNEGSKA (reference sequence). The V segment lost 6 bases and the J segment 3 bases; nucleotides outside the gene matches: 7.

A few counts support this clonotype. The chain's CDR3 is CASSLSASGTDTQYF. CDR3 coding DNA: TGTGCCAGCAGTTTATCAGCTTCGGGGACAGATACGCAGTATTTT. This sequence joins TRBV12-3 or TRBV12-4 and TRBJ2-3; a possible D gene is TRBD2 (5 bases). This CDR3 has 15 amino acids. V lost 2 bases, J lost 3 bases, and 12 bases lay in between.

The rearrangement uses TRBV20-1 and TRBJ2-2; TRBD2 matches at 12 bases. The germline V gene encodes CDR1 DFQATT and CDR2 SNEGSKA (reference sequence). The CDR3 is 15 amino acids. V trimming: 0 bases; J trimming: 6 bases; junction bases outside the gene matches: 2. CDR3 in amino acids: CSARDRLAGAGELFF. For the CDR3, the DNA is TGCAGTGCTAGAGATCGACTAGCGGGAGCCGGGGAGCTGTTTTTT.

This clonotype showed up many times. The CDR3 reads CASSLERGGDTQYF. CDR3 nucleotides: TGTGCCAGCAGCTTAGAGCGGGGGGGAGATACGCAGTATTTT. The chain couples TRBV5-5 to TRBJ2-3, with TRBD2 matching 10 bases. CDR1 and CDR2 from the germline V gene are SGHKS and YYEKEE (reference sequence). CDR3 size: 14 residues. V lost 2 bases and J lost 5; bases outside the gene matches: 2. The variable domain in full, completed from reference TRBV5-5 and TRBJ2-3, reads DAGVTQSPTHLIKTRGQQVTLRCSPISGHKSVSWYQQVLGQGPQFIFQYYEKEERGRGNFPDRFSARQFPNYSSELNVNALLLGDSALYLCASSLERGGDTQYFGPGTRLTVL.

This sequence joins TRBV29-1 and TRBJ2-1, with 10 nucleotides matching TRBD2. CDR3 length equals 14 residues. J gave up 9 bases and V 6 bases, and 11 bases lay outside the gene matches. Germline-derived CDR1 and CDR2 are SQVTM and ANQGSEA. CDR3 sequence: CSVGLPGLAFEQFF. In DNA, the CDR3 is TGCAGCGTGGGTCTACCGGGACTAGCGTTTGAGCAGTTCTTC.

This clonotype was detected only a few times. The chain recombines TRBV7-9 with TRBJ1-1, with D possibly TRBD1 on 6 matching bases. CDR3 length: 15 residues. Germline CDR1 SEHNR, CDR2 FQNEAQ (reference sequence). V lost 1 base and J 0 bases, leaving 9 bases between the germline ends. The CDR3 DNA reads TGTGCCAGCAGCTTAGATCAGGGGATGAACACTGAAGCTTTCTTT. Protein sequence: CASSLDQGMNTEAFF.

For the CDR3, the DNA is TGTGCCAGCAGTTTAGCGACACCTGGAAACACCATATATTTT. Amino acids: CASSLATPGNTIYF. The V call is TRBV12-3 or TRBV12-4, the J call TRBJ1-3, with D hard to call. The CDR3 is 14 amino acids. The germline V and J ends were trimmed by 0 bases and 2 bases, with 5 bases remaining between them.

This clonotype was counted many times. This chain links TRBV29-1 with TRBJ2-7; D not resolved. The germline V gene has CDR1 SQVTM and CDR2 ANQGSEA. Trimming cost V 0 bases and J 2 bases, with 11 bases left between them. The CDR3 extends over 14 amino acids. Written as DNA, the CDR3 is TGCAGCGTTGAAGATGGGTGGGGTCCCTACGAGCAGTACTTC. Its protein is CSVEDGWGPYEQYF.

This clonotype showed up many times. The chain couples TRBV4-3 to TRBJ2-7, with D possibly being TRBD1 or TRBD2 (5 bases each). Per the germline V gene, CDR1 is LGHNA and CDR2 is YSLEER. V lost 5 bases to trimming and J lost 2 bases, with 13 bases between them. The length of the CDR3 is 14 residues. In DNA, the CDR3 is TGCGCCAGCAGCAATTGGGACCGCCCCTACGAGCAGTACTTC. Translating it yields CASSNWDRPYEQYF.

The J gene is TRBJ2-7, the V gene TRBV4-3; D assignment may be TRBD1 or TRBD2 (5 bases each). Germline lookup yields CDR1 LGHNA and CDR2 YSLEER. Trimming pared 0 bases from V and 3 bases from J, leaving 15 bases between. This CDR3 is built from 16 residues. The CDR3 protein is CASSQEAAGIVYEQYF. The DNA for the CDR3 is TGCGCCAGCAGCCAAGAAGCGGCAGGGATAGTCTACGAGCAGTACTTC.

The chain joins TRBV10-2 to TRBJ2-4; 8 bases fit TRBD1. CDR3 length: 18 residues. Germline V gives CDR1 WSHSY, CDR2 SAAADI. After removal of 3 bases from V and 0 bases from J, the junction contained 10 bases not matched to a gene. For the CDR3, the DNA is TGCGCCAGCAGTGAAGGGGACAGGCCCCTATTAGCCAAAAACATTCAGTACTTC. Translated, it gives CASSEGDRPLLAKNIQYF.

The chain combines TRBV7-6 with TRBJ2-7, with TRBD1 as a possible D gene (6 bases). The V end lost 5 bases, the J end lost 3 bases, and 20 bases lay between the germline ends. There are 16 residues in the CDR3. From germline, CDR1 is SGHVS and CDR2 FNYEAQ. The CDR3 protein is CASSQERTVGFYEQYF. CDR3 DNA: TGTGCCAGCAGCCAAGAGAGGACAGTAGGGTTCTACGAGCAGTACTTC.

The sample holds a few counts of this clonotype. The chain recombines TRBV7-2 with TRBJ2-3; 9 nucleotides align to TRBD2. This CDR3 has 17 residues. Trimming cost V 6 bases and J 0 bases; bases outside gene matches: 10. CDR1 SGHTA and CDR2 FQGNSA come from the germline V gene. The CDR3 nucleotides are TGTGCCAGCAGACTTTATAGCGGGGGACCTAGCACAGATACGCAGTATTTT. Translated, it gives CASRLYSGGPSTDTQYF.

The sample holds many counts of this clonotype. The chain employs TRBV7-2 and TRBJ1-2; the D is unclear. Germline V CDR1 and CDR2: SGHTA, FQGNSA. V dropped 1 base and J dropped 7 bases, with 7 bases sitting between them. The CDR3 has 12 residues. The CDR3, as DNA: TGTGCCAGCAGCTTAGACCTGGGTGGCTACACCTTC. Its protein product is CASSLDLGGYTF.

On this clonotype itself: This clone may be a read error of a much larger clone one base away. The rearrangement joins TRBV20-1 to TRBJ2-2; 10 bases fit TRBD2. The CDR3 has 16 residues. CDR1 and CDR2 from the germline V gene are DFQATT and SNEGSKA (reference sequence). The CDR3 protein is CSARVTSGIRTGEPFF. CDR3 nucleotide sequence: TGCAGTGCTAGAGTAACTAGCGGGATTCGAACCGGGGAGCCGTTTTTT.

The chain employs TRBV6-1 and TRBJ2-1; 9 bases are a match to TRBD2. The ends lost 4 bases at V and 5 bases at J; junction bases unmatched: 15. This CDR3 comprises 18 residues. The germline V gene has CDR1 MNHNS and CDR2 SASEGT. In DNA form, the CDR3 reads TGTGCCAGCAGTGGCAGCGGCCCTTGGCGGGGGGGAAACAATGAGCAGTTCTTC. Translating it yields CASSGSGPWRGGNNEQFF.

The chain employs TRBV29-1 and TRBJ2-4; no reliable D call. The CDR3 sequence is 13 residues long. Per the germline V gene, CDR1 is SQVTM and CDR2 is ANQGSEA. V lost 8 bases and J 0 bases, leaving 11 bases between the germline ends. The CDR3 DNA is TGCAGCTTCACAGTGATAGCCAAAAACATTCAGTACTTC. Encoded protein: CSFTVIAKNIQYF.

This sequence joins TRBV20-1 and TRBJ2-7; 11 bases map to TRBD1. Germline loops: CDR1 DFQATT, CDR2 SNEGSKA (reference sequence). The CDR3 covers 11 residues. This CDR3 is CGGQGVYEQYF. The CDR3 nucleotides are TGCGGGGGACAGGGGGTCTACGAGCAGTACTTC.

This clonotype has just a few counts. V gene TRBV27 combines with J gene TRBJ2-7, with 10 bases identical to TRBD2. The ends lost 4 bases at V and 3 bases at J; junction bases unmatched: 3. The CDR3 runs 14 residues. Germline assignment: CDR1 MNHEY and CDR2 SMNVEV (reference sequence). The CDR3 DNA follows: TGTGCCAGCAGTTCACTAGCGGGGAACTACGAGCAGTACTTC. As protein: CASSSLAGNYEQYF.

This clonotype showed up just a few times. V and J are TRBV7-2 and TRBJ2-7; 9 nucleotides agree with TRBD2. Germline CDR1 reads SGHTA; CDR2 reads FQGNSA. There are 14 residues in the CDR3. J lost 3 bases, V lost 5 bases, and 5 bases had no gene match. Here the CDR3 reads CASSMTSGHYEQYF. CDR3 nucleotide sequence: TGTGCCAGCAGCATGACTAGCGGACACTACGAGCAGTACTTC.

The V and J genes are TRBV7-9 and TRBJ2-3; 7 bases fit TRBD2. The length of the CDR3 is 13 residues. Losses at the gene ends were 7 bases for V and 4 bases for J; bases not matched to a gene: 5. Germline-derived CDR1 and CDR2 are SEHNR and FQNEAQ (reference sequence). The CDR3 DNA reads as TGTGCCAGCAATTTTGGGGGGGCAGATACGCAGTATTTT. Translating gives CASNFGGADTQYF.

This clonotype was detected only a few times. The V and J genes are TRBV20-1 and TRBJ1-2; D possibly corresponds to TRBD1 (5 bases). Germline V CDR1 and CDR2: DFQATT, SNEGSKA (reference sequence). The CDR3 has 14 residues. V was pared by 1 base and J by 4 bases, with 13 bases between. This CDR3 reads CSARGRGFGYGYTF. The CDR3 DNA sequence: TGCAGTGCTAGAGGTCGGGGCTTTGGCTATGGCTACACCTTC.